What follows are 25 T cell receptor beta chains derived from one specimen sequenced in a study of CD8+ T cells in alopecia areata. The sequencing template was cDNA reverse transcribed from extracted RNA. Using immunoSEQ multiplex PCR, the repertoire was profiled, and TCRdb retains in-frame clones only, with some absent. Altogether 90,000 to 100,000 clones are present, less than 50% being singletons, with the ten largest covering approximately 1.5%. The sequenced material came from CD4+ T cells sorted from blood. These receptors originate from a human donor with alopecia areata.

This clone appeared a few times. The gene calls are TRBV7-9 and TRBJ2-2; D gene unclear. Germline V lookup: CDR1 SEHNR, CDR2 FQNEAQ (reference sequence). CDR3 size: 13 residues. Trimming took off 7 bases at V and 1 base at J, with 7 bases between the two ends. The CDR3 spells CASNSRNTGELFF. CDR3 bases: TGTGCCAGCAATAGCAGGAACACCGGGGAGCTGTTTTTT.

This clone was seen a handful of times. The chain combines TRBV19 with TRBJ2-1; no reliable D call. The CDR3 has 13 amino acids. Between the trimmed V and J ends, which lost 7 bases and 3 bases, there was a span of 10 bases. Germline assignment: CDR1 LNHDA and CDR2 SQIVND (reference sequence). The CDR3 DNA is TGTGCCAGTACGGGTGATTTCTACAATGAGCAGTTCTTC. Its protein is CASTGDFYNEQFF.

The CDR3 spells CTFREGSTDTQYF. CDR3 DNA: TGTACCTTTCGTGAGGGTAGCACAGATACGCAGTATTTT. V usage is TRBV27 and J usage is TRBJ2-3; D might be TRBD2 (5 bases). The germline CDR1 and CDR2 sequences are MNHEY and SMNVEV (reference sequence). The CDR3 length is 13 residues.

The chain uses TRBV30 and TRBJ2-7; D is uncertain. The germline V gene has CDR1 GTSNPN and CDR2 SVGIG (reference sequence). V lost 3 bases and J 3 bases, leaving 6 bases between the germline ends. The CDR3 sequence is 11 residues long. This chain's CDR3 is CAWRQNYEQYF. The CDR3 nucleotides read TGTGCCTGGAGACAGAACTACGAGCAGTACTTC.

The sample holds one count of this clone. The rearrangement links TRBV5-1 to TRBJ2-5; 14 bases line up with TRBD2. J lost 1 base, V lost 4 bases, and 9 bases had no gene match. The germline V gene has CDR1 SGHRS and CDR2 YFSETQ. The CDR3 is 18 amino acids. The CDR3 sequence is CASSPTGLAGGLQETQYF. DNA of the CDR3: TGCGCCAGCAGCCCGACAGGACTAGCGGGGGGACTCCAAGAGACCCAGTACTTC.

This clone was recorded a few times. The V gene is TRBV29-1, the J gene TRBJ2-5; D gene unclear. V lost 4 bases to trimming and J lost 3 bases, with 9 bases between them. The CDR3 runs 12 residues. CDR1 is SQVTM, CDR2 ANQGSEA, per germline. CDR3 protein: CSVGLTEETQYF. As DNA, the CDR3 is TGCAGCGTTGGGTTGACGGAAGAGACCCAGTACTTC.

This clone has more than one count but fewer than ten. As DNA, the CDR3 is TGTGCCAGCGGATTGTCCCCGGTGGAGACCCAGTACTTC. This encodes CASGLSPVETQYF. This chain joins TRBV7-2 and TRBJ2-5; D is ambiguous. Germline V gene lookup returns CDR1 SGHTA and CDR2 FQGNSA. The V end was cut by 8 bases, the J end by 5 bases, with 15 bases between. The CDR3 length is 13 residues.

This chain links TRBV30 with TRBJ1-2; the match to TRBD1 covers 7 bases. The germline gives CDR1 GTSNPN, CDR2 SVGIG (reference sequence). This CDR3 is built from 14 residues. Trimming removed 0 bases from V and 4 bases from J; junction bases left unmatched: 5. The chain's CDR3 is CAWSVIRGLYGYTF. The CDR3 DNA follows: TGTGCCTGGAGTGTCATAAGGGGGCTCTATGGCTACACCTTC.

V gene TRBV5-1 combines with J gene TRBJ2-7, with D perhaps matching TRBD1 or TRBD2 (5 bases each). This CDR3 contains 13 residues. CDR1 SGHRS and CDR2 YFSETQ come from the germline V gene. Deletions cut 7 bases from V and 0 bases from J, with 11 bases between. The CDR3 nucleotides are TGCGCCAGCCGGGACGGCGCCTCCTACGAGCAGTACTTC. As protein: CASRDGASYEQYF.

The chain is built from TRBV7-2 and TRBJ2-7; tentatively, D is TRBD1 or TRBD2 (6 bases each). V dropped 2 bases and J dropped 1 base, with 12 bases sitting between them. Germline lookup yields CDR1 SGHTA and CDR2 FQGNSA. The CDR3 contains 15 residues. CDR3 loop: CASSLRGGLSYEQYF. The CDR3 DNA reads as TGTGCCAGCAGCTTAAGAGGGGGACTGTCCTACGAGCAGTACTTC.

The V gene is TRBV11-2, the J gene TRBJ1-1, with D possibly matching TRBD1 (6 bases). Germline CDR1 SGHAT, CDR2 FQNNGV. The CDR3 covers 14 residues. V lost 5 bases and J 11 bases, leaving 21 bases between the germline ends. The CDR3 DNA is TGTGCCAGCAGCCAACAGGGAGGCTTAGGTAACGCTTTCTTT. This encodes CASSQQGGLGNAFF.

This clone came up a few times. The chain combines TRBV28 with TRBJ1-6, with D unresolved. The CDR3 is 13 amino acids. CDR1 and CDR2 (germline): MDHEN, SYDVKM. Trimming cost V 5 bases and J 8 bases, with 10 bases left between them. The CDR3 coding sequence is TGTGCCAGCAGTAAGACTAATGATTCACCCCTCCACTTT. It codes for CASSKTNDSPLHF.

The rearrangement links TRBV4-2 to TRBJ2-5, with TRBD2 matching over 10 bases. The ends lost 1 base at V and 4 bases at J; junction bases unmatched: 9. CDR3 size: 17 residues. CDR1 is LGHNA, CDR2 YNFKEQ, per germline. CDR3 nucleotides: TGTGCCAGCAGCCAAGCTAGCGGGAGTCCCTTGGGAGAGACCCAGTACTTC. Amino acids: CASSQASGSPLGETQYF.

The chain recombines TRBV19 with TRBJ2-3, with unresolved D. This CDR3 spans 13 amino acids. Germline lookup yields CDR1 LNHDA and CDR2 SQIVND (reference sequence). The V and J ends lost 2 bases and 6 bases respectively, with 9 bases between them. The chain's CDR3 is CASSIKKSDTQYF. The CDR3 coding sequence is TGTGCCAGTAGTATAAAGAAATCGGATACGCAGTATTTT.

This clone occurred a few times. The V call is TRBV7-2, the J call TRBJ1-1; D gene uncertain. CDR3 size: 13 residues. Germline V CDR1 and CDR2: SGHTA, FQGNSA. Trimming took 5 bases from V and 5 from J, leaving 12 bases between them. CDR3 region: CASSPRAGTEAFF. The CDR3 bases are TGTGCCAGCAGCCCCCGTGCCGGTACTGAAGCTTTCTTT. The full variable domain, with the rest looked up from reference TRBV7-2 and TRBJ1-1, is GAGVSQSPSNKVTEKGKDVELRCDPISGHTALYWYRQSLGQGLEFLIYFQGNSAPDKSGLPSDRFSAERTGGSVSTLTIQRTQQEDSAVYLCASSPRAGTEAFFGQGTRLTVV.

This clone came up a few times. J is TRBJ1-1 and V is TRBV7-2; 7 bases agree with TRBD1. CDR1 is SGHTA, CDR2 FQGNSA, per germline. V was clipped by 4 bases and J by 6 bases; unmatched bases: 5. The CDR3 is 13 residues long. CDR3 DNA sequence: TGTGCCAGCAGCTCGACAGGGTACGCTGAAGCTTTCTTT. Translating it yields CASSSTGYAEAFF.

The chain combines TRBV29-1 with TRBJ2-4; D unresolved. This CDR3 contains 13 residues. Germline V gene lookup returns CDR1 SQVTM and CDR2 ANQGSEA. Trimming removed 4 bases from V and 0 bases from J, with 7 bases in between. The CDR3 reads CSVAGLAKNIQYF. In DNA, the CDR3 is TGCAGCGTTGCGGGTCTAGCCAAAAACATTCAGTACTTC.

This clone was recorded a few times. The chain links TRBV30 to TRBJ2-7; tentatively, D is TRBD1 (6 bases). V lost 5 bases and J 4 bases, leaving 21 bases between the germline ends. The CDR3 is 15 amino acids. In germline, CDR1 is GTSNPN, CDR2 SVGIG (reference sequence). CDR3 amino acids: CAWFPQDSKGYEQYF. The CDR3 DNA sequence: TGTGCCTGGTTCCCCCAGGACAGCAAGGGTTACGAGCAGTACTTC.

This clone was found many times. The chain uses TRBV28 and TRBJ2-3; no clear D. Germline V gene lookup returns CDR1 MDHEN and CDR2 SYDVKM. The V gene lost 4 bases and the J gene lost 7 bases, with 6 bases spanning the gap. The CDR3 runs 11 residues. CDR3 sequence reads: CASSSTYTQYF. CDR3 in DNA: TGTGCCAGCAGTTCAACATATACGCAGTATTTT.

The chain has TRBV5-4 and TRBJ2-1; TRBD2 is a possible D gene (6 bases). The length of the CDR3 is 14 residues. CDR1 is SGHNT and CDR2 is YYREEE in the germline V gene (reference sequence). Deletions cut 0 bases from V and 6 bases from J, with 10 bases between. CDR3 DNA sequence: TGTGCCAGCAGCTTGGCGGGAGAGGGCAATGAGCAGTTCTTC. Protein sequence: CASSLAGEGNEQFF.

This clone has a handful of counts. The chain couples TRBV5-4 to TRBJ1-1, with a weak D call TRBD1 (6 bases). Germline V CDR1 and CDR2: SGHNT, YYREEE (reference sequence). V was clipped by 4 bases and J by 1 base, with 14 bases between them. There are 15 residues in the CDR3. The CDR3 DNA follows: TGTGCCAGCAGCCTTTGGGGGGGCTCGAACACTGAAGCTTTCTTT. Protein: CASSLWGGSNTEAFF.

This clone was detected a few times. V usage is TRBV5-1 and J usage is TRBJ2-1, with D unresolved. The V end was cut by 0 bases, the J end by 8 bases, with 12 bases between. Looked up from germline, CDR1 is SGHRS and CDR2 is YFSETQ. The CDR3 loop spans 14 amino acids. The CDR3 DNA follows: TGCGCCAGCAGCTTGGGAGCCCTCGGCGATGAGCAGTTCTTC. Protein: CASSLGALGDEQFF.

The chain employs TRBV14 and TRBJ1-5; D remains ambiguous. Trimming shortened V by 0 bases and J by 9 bases, and 9 bases separated the two germline ends. Germline CDR1 reads SGHDN; CDR2 reads FVKESK. The CDR3 runs 13 residues. The CDR3 nucleotides read TGTGCCAGCAGCCAAGATGGAGTACGGCCCCAGCATTTT. It yields the protein CASSQDGVRPQHF.

The chain uses TRBV7-9 and TRBJ2-7; no clear D gene. The CDR3 runs to 12 residues. Trimming stripped 3 bases from V and 5 bases from J, with 8 bases between. Germline CDR1 SEHNR, CDR2 FQNEAQ (reference sequence). The CDR3 is CASSFHHDEQYF. As DNA, the CDR3 is TGTGCCAGCAGCTTCCACCATGACGAGCAGTACTTC.

This rearrangement joins TRBV7-2 to TRBJ2-1; D gene uncertain. Germline CDR1 and CDR2: SGHTA and FQGNSA. With 0 bases removed from V and 14 bases from J, the gap between germline ends came to 8 bases. The CDR3 totals 11 residues. CDR3 protein: CASSLAGDEFF. The DNA for the CDR3 is TGTGCCAGCAGCTTAGCTGGAGATGAGTTCTTC.